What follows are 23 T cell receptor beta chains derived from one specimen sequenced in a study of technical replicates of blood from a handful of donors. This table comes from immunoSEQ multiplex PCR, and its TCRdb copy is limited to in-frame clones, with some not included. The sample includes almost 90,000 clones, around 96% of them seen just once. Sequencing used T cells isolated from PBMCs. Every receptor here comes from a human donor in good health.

The CDR3 nucleotides are TGTGCCTGGAGTGGGGTTAGCCCCCAAGAGACCCAGTACTTC. It translates to CAWSGVSPQETQYF. The J gene is TRBJ2-5, the V gene TRBV30; D gene unclear. Trimming pared 1 base from V and 1 base from J, leaving 10 bases between. The length of the CDR3 is 14 residues. CDR1 and CDR2 (germline): GTSNPN, SVGIG (reference sequence).

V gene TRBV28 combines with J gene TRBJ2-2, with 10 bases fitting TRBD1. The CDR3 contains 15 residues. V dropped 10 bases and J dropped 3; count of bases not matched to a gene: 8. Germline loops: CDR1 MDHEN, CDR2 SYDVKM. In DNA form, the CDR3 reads TGTGCCACCCTAGGCGGGACAGGGGACACCGGGGAGCTGTTTTTT. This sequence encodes CATLGGTGDTGELFF.

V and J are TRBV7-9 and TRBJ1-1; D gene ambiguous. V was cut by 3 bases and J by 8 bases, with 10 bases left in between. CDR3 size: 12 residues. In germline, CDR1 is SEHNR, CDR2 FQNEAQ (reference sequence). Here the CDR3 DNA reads TGTGCCAGCAGCTTTCTTAGCACAGAAGCTTTCTTT. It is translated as CASSFLSTEAFF.

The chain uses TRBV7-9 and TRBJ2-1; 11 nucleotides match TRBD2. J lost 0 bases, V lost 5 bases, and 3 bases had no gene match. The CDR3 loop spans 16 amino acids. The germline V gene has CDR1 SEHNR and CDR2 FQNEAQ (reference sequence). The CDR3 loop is CASSPGLADSYNEQFF. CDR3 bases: TGTGCCAGCAGCCCGGGACTAGCGGACTCCTACAATGAGCAGTTCTTC.

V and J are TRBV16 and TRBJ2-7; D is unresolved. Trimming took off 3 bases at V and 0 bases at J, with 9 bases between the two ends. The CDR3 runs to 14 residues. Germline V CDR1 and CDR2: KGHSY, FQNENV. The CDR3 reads CASSHFPGSYEQYF. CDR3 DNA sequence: TGTGCCAGCAGCCATTTCCCGGGCTCCTACGAGCAGTACTTC. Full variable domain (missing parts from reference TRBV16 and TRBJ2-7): GEEVAQTPKHLVRGEGQKAKLYCAPIKGHSYVFWYQQVLKNEFKFLISFQNENVFDETGMPKERFSAKCLPNSPCSLEIQATKLEDSAVYFCASSHFPGSYEQYFGPGTRLTVT.

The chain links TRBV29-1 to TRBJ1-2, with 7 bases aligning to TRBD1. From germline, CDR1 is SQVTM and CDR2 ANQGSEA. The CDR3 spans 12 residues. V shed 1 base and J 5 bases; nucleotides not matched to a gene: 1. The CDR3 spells CSVEAGGYGYTF. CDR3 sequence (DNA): TGCAGCGTTGAAGCAGGGGGATATGGCTACACCTTC.

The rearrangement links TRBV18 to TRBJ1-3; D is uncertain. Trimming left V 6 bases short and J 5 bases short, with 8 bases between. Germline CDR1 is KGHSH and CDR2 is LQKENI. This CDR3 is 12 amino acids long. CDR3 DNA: TGTGCCAGCTCGGCAGACAGAAACACCATATATTTT. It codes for CASSADRNTIYF.

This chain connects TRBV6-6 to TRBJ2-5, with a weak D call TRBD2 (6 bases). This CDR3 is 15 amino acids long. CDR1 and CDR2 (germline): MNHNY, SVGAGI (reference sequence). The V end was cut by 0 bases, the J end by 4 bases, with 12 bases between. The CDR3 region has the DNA TGTGCCAGCAGTTACTCGGGGGGACTTCTAGAGACCCAGTACTTC. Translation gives CASSYSGGLLETQYF.

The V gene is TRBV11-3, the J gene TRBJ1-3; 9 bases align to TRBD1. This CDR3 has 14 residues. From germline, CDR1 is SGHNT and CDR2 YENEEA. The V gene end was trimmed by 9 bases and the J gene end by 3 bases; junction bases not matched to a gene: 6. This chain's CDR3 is CARQQGAFGNTIYF. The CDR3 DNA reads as TGTGCCAGGCAACAGGGGGCTTTTGGAAACACCATATATTTT. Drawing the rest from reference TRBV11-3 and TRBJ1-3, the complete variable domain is EAGVVQSPRYKIIEKKQPVAFWCNPISGHNTLYWYLQNLGQGPELLIRYENEEAVDDSQLPKDRFSAERLKGVDSTLKIQPAELGDSAVYLCARQQGAFGNTIYFGEGSWLTVV.

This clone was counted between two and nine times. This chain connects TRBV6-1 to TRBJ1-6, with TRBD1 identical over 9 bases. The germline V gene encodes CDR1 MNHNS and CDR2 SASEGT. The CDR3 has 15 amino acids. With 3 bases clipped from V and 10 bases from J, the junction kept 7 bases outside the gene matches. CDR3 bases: TGTGCCAGCAGTGACCGGAACAGGGGGCAATCACCCCTCCACTTT. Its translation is CASSDRNRGQSPLHF.

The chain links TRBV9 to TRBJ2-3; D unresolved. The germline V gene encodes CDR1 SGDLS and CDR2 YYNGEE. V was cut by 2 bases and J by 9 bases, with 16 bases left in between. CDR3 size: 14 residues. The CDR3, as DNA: TGTGCCAGCAGCGTGGAAATTCTAGGAATCACGCAGTATTTT. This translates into CASSVEILGITQYF.

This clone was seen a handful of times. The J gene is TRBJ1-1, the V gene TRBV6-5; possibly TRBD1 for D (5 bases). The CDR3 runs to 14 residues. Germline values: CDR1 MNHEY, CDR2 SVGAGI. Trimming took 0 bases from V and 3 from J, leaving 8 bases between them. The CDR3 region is CASSYSRGYTEAFF. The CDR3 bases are TGTGCCAGCAGTTACTCACGGGGGTACACTGAAGCTTTCTTT.

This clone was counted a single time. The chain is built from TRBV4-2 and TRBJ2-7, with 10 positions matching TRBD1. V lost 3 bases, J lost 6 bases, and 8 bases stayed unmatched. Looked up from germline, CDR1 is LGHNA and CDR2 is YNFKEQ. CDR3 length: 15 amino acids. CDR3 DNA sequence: TGTGCCAGCAGCCAGGCGAGACAGGGGGCGGGCGAGCAGTACTTC. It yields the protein CASSQARQGAGEQYF.

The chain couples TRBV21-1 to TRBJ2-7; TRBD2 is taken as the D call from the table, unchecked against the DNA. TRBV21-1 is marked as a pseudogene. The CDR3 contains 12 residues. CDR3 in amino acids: CASSCGGYEQYF. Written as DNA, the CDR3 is TGTGCCAGCAGCTGCGGGGGCTACGAGCAGTACTTC.

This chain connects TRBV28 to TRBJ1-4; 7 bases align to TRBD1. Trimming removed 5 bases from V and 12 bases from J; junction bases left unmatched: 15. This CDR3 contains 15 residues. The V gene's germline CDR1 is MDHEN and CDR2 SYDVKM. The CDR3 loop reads CASSPIIRGESELFF. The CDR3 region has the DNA TGTGCCAGCAGTCCTATAATCAGGGGGGAGTCTGAACTGTTTTTT.

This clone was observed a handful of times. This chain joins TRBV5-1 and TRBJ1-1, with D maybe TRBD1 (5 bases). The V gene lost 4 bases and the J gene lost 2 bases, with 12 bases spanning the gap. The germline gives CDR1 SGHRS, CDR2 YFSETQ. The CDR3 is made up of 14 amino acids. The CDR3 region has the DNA TGCGCCAGCAGCAGCGGGGGACCTAACACTGAAGCTTTCTTT. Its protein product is CASSSGGPNTEAFF.

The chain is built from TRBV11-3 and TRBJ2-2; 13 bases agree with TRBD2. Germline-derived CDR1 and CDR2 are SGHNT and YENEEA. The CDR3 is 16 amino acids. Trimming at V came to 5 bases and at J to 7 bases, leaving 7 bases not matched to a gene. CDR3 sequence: CASSRKLAGGVGELFF. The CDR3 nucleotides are TGTGCCAGCAGCCGAAAACTAGCGGGAGGGGTCGGGGAGCTGTTTTTT.

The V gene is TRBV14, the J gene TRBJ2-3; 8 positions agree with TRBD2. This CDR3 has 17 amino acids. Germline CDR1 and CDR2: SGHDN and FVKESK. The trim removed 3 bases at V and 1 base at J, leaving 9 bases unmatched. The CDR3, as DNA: TGTGCCAGCAGCCACCACTCGGGGGGGTCTGGCACAGATACGCAGTATTTT. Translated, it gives CASSHHSGGSGTDTQYF.

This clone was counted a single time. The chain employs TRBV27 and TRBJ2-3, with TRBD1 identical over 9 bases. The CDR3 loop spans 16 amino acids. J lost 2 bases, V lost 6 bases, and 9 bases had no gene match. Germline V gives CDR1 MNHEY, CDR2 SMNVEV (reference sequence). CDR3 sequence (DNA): TGTGCCAGCAGCAACAGGGGGCTTAGAATCACAGATACGCAGTATTTT. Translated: CASSNRGLRITDTQYF.

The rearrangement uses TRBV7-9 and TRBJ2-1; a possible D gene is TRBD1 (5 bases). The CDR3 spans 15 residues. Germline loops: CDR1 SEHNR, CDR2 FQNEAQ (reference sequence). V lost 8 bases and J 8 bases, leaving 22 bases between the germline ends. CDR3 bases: TGTGCCAGCCCCTCAATCGGTCAGGGTAGGGATGAGCAGTTCTTC. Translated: CASPSIGQGRDEQFF.

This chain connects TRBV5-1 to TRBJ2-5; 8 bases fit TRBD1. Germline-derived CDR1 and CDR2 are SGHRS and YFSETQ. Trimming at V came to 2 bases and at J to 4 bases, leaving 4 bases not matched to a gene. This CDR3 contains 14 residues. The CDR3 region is CASSLAGGLETQYF. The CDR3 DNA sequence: TGCGCCAGCAGCTTAGCAGGGGGCTTAGAGACCCAGTACTTC.

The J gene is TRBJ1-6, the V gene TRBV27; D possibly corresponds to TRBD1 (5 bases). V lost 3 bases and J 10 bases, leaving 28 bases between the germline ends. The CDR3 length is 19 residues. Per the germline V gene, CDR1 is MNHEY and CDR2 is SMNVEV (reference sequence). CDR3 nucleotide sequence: TGTGCCAGCAGTTTTTCCCCACCGGGGGAAATTGGTCCAACATCACCCCTCCACTTT. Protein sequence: CASSFSPPGEIGPTSPLHF.

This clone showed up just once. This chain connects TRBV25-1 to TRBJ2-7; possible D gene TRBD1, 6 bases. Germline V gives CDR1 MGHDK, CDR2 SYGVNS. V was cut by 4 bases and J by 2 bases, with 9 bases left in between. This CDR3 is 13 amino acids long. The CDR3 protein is CASSGGPAYEQYF. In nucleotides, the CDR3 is TGTGCCAGCAGTGGGGGGCCGGCCTACGAGCAGTACTTC.